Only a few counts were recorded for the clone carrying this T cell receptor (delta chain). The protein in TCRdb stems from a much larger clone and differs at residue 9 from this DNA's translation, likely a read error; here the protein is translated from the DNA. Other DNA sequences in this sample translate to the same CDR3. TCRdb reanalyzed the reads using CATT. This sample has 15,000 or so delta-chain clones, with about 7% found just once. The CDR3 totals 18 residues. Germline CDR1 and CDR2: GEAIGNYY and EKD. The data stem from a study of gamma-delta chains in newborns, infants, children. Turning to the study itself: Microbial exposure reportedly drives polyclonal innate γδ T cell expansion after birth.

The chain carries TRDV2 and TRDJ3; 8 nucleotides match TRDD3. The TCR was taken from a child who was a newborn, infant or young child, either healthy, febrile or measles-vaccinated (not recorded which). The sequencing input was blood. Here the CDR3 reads CACDTVGGFSWDTRQMFF. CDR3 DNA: TGTGCCTGTGACACCGTTGGGGGATTCTCCTGGGACACCCGGCAGATGTTTTTC.